This T cell receptor beta chain was sequenced during a study of persistence of HIV-infected CD4 T cells. As for the study in general: Multiple blood draws of up to 180 mL, except two donors with single leukapheresis. A larger, less memory-rich fraction responded to anti-CD3/anti-CD28 beads than to antigen.

On this clone: No antigen is known for it.

The immunoSEQ assay was version 4, run in survey mode. Assay: immunoSEQ multiplex PCR; the TCRdb copy retains only in-frame clones and omits some. In the table there are tens of thousands of clones, roughly nine tenths of which are singletons. Study observations and caveats: Within sorted populations, more oligoclonal TCRs accompanied more oligoclonal proviruses. Antigen-responding cells were enriched for degenerate expanded CDR3beta sequences.

Nonspecific anti-CD3/anti-CD28 bead stimulation represents the broad CD4+ T cell repertoire. Sorting of responding CD4+ T cells relied on upregulated CD40 ligand together with CD69. The CDR3 is 14 residues long. Looked up from germline, CDR1 is WSHSY and CDR2 is SAAADI. Trimming at V came to 4 bases and at J to 5 bases, leaving 2 bases not matched to a gene. This TCR derives from an adult woman with HIV who was CMV-seropositive. The chain carries TRBV10-2 and TRBJ2-1; 10 bases align to TRBD2. This specimen consisted of CD4+ T cells sorted from PBMCs after 18-hour stimulation, obtained from a patient who received antiretroviral therapy. The CDR3, as DNA: TGCGCCAGCAGTGGCAGCGGGGGGGACAATGAGCAGTTCTTC. Translated: CASSGSGGDNEQFF.